Shown below are 25 T cell receptor beta chains from a single sample sequenced in a study of OX40 agonist ivuxolimab in advanced cancers. Assay used: immunoSEQ multiplex PCR; TCRdb lists only in-frame clones, some missing. The sample includes roughly 100,000 clones, approximately 92% of them seen just once. The starting material was CD4+ or CD8+ T cells sorted from blood, obtained in a trial of the OX40 agonist ivuxolimab. The receptors shown here come from an adult with an advanced solid tumor such as melanoma, head and neck, liver or kidney cancer.

A single count supports this clone. The chain couples TRBV27 to TRBJ2-1; a possible D gene is TRBD1 (5 bases). V shed 6 bases and J shed 9 bases, with 12 bases lying between them. The V gene's germline CDR1 is MNHEY and CDR2 SMNVEV (reference sequence). This CDR3 has 12 residues. CDR3 nucleotide sequence: TGTGCCAGCAGCGAGGTTAGGGGTGAGCAGTTCTTC. This translates into CASSEVRGEQFF.

This chain joins TRBV19 and TRBJ1-2, with TRBD1 matching 7 bases. V gave up 3 bases and J gave up 5 bases; unmatched junction bases: 6. The V gene's germline CDR1 is LNHDA and CDR2 SQIVND (reference sequence). This CDR3 is 14 amino acids long. In DNA form, the CDR3 reads TGTGCCAGTAGTATCTTGGGCAGGGGGTATGGCTACACCTTC. Its translation is CASSILGRGYGYTF.

V gene TRBV6-1 combines with J gene TRBJ1-2, with 10 bases fitting TRBD1. This CDR3 comprises 13 residues. Trimming took 11 bases from V and 6 from J; bases not matched to a gene: 9. In germline, CDR1 is MNHNS, CDR2 SASEGT. CDR3 in amino acids: CAATDRGLHGYTF. Here the CDR3 DNA reads TGTGCCGCAACCGACAGGGGGCTTCATGGCTACACCTTC.

About this clone: Within the sample, other DNA sequences also encode this same CDR3. This chain connects TRBV27 to TRBJ2-1; TRBD2 matches 9 bases. CDR3 length: 15 residues. V shed 5 bases, J shed 0 bases, and the junction held 2 bases outside the gene matches. Germline V gene lookup returns CDR1 MNHEY and CDR2 SMNVEV (reference sequence). CDR3 coding DNA: TGTGCCAGCAGTCTGACTAGCGGCTCCTACAATGAGCAGTTCTTC. It yields the protein CASSLTSGSYNEQFF.

CDR3 amino acids: CASSYSHNEQFF. CDR3 DNA: TGTGCCAGCAGTTACAGCCACAATGAGCAGTTCTTC. The chain combines TRBV27 with TRBJ2-1; D gene unclear. The CDR3 is made up of 12 amino acids. The germline CDR1 and CDR2 sequences are MNHEY and SMNVEV (reference sequence). The ends were cut back, 4 bases at V and 5 bases at J, with 6 bases in the middle.

The V call is TRBV7-8, the J call TRBJ2-7, with D possibly TRBD1 on 5 matching bases. The CDR3 has 14 amino acids. V was shortened by 5 bases and J by 3 bases, with 14 bases between the two germline ends. Germline V gives CDR1 SGHVS, CDR2 FQNEAQ. The CDR3 nucleotides read TGTGCCAGCAGCACATATGCGACAGTCTACGAGCAGTACTTC. Residues: CASSTYATVYEQYF.

The V and J genes are TRBV19 and TRBJ2-7; 7 bases agree with TRBD1. The germline gives CDR1 LNHDA, CDR2 SQIVND (reference sequence). V shed 3 bases and J 1 base; nucleotides not matched to a gene: 3. The CDR3 has 14 amino acids. DNA for the CDR3: TGTGCCAGTAGTATTGCGACAGGGTCCTACGAGCAGTACTTC. Translated, it gives CASSIATGSYEQYF.

The chain links TRBV5-5 to TRBJ1-1, with 8 bases that match TRBD1. With 1 base clipped from V and 1 base from J, the junction kept 0 bases outside the gene matches. Germline CDR1 and CDR2: SGHKS and YYEKEE (reference sequence). This CDR3 is built from 14 residues. CDR3 loop: CASSLTGGNTEAFF. DNA of the CDR3: TGTGCCAGCAGCTTGACAGGGGGGAACACTGAAGCTTTCTTT.

The chain recombines TRBV30 with TRBJ2-7; D gene unclear. The CDR3 is 11 amino acids. With 4 bases removed from V and 4 bases from J, the gap between germline ends came to 8 bases. Germline assignment: CDR1 GTSNPN and CDR2 SVGIG (reference sequence). The CDR3 spells CAWTGGYEQYF. The CDR3 coding sequence is TGTGCCTGGACTGGTGGATACGAGCAGTACTTC.

V gene TRBV6-5 combines with J gene TRBJ2-1, with D tentatively TRBD2 (6 bases). The CDR3 consists of 14 residues. V was cut by 0 bases and J by 9 bases, with 12 bases left in between. Germline assignment: CDR1 MNHEY and CDR2 SVGAGI. Here the CDR3 reads CASSYSEGHGEQFF. The CDR3 region has the DNA TGTGCCAGCAGTTACTCGGAGGGGCATGGTGAGCAGTTCTTC.

The chain joins TRBV9 to TRBJ1-3; perhaps TRBD1 as D (5 bases). Germline CDR1 and CDR2: SGDLS and YYNGEE. Trimming cost V 4 bases and J 3 bases, with 14 bases left between them. This CDR3 comprises 15 residues. The CDR3 nucleotides are TGTGCCAGCAGCCCAGGCAGGGCACTTGGAAACACCATATATTTT. Amino acid sequence: CASSPGRALGNTIYF. Drawing the rest from reference TRBV9 and TRBJ1-3, the complete variable domain is DSGVTQTPKHLITATGQRVTLRCSPRSGDLSVYWYQQSLDQGLQFLIQYYNGEERAKGNILERFSAQQFPDLHSELNLSSLELGDSALYFCASSPGRALGNTIYFGEGSWLTVV.

V is TRBV5-6 and J is TRBJ2-7; 9 bases agree with TRBD2. Per germline, CDR1 SGHDT and CDR2 YYEEEE. The CDR3 loop spans 14 amino acids. V lost 5 bases to trimming and J lost 4 bases; unmatched junction nucleotides: 7. CDR3 coding DNA: TGTGCCAGCAGTCCCGGGACTAGCTGGTACGAGCAGTACTTC. Residues: CASSPGTSWYEQYF.

The chain combines TRBV29-1 with TRBJ2-5, with D possibly being TRBD2 (6 bases). CDR1 is SQVTM, CDR2 ANQGSEA, per germline. The CDR3 has 14 amino acids. Deletions cut 5 bases from V and 3 bases from J, with 16 bases between. CDR3 region: CSVPLEGGKETQYF. Written as DNA, the CDR3 is TGCAGCGTTCCGCTGGAGGGAGGTAAAGAGACCCAGTACTTC.

V is TRBV4-3 and J is TRBJ1-6; 10 positions agree with TRBD1. There are 19 residues in the CDR3. The V segment lost 0 bases and the J segment 6 bases; nucleotides outside the gene matches: 11. CDR1 is LGHNA and CDR2 is YSLEER in the germline V gene. CDR3 amino acids: CASSQDYSGTGVSNSPLHF. The DNA for the CDR3 is TGCGCCAGCAGCCAAGATTATTCAGGGACAGGGGTTTCTAATTCACCCCTCCACTTT.

The chain links TRBV10-1 to TRBJ2-2; D remains unclear. V dropped 2 bases and J dropped 2 bases, with 0 bases sitting between them. Germline CDR1 reads WNHNN; CDR2 reads SYGVQD (reference sequence). The CDR3 consists of 12 residues. DNA of the CDR3: TGCGCCAGCAGTGAGAACACCGGGGAGCTGTTTTTT. It yields the protein CASSENTGELFF.

The chain joins TRBV9 to TRBJ2-2; D possibly uses TRBD1 or TRBD2 (5 bases each). V lost 4 bases and J 6 bases, leaving 13 bases between the germline ends. Germline values: CDR1 SGDLS, CDR2 YYNGEE. The CDR3 totals 14 residues. DNA of the CDR3: TGTGCCAGCAGCTCCCCCGGGACGCCCGGGGAGCTGTTTTTT. It encodes CASSSPGTPGELFF.

This clone was recorded once. The chain links TRBV6-5 to TRBJ2-3; D is ambiguous. Per germline, CDR1 MNHEY and CDR2 SVGAGI. Trimming took off 5 bases at V and 0 bases at J, with 9 bases between the two ends. The CDR3 runs 14 residues. In nucleotides, the CDR3 is TGTGCCAGCAGTCGTGGTACTAGCACAGATACGCAGTATTTT. This codes for CASSRGTSTDTQYF.

The chain combines TRBV30 with TRBJ2-1; 7 bases are a match to TRBD2. CDR1 GTSNPN and CDR2 SVGIG come from the germline V gene (reference sequence). J was trimmed by 4 bases and V by 0 bases; bases with no gene match: 0. The CDR3 loop spans 13 amino acids. CDR3 nucleotides: TGTGCCTGGAGTGTGGGAGGGTACAATGAGCAGTTCTTC. Its translation is CAWSVGGYNEQFF.

This chain links TRBV10-3 with TRBJ2-1, with D perhaps given as TRBD1 or TRBD2 (5 bases each). The CDR3 covers 15 residues. Germline V gives CDR1 ENHRY, CDR2 SYGVKD. The V end lost 2 bases, the J end lost 4 bases, and 12 bases lay between the germline ends. The CDR3 sequence is CAISERGMDYNEQFF. CDR3 nucleotides: TGTGCCATCAGTGAGCGGGGCATGGATTACAATGAGCAGTTCTTC.

This rearrangement joins TRBV27 to TRBJ1-1; 7 nucleotides align to TRBD1. The CDR3 extends over 14 amino acids. The V and J ends lost 3 bases and 1 base, in that order; junction bases with no gene match: 2. Germline V gene sequence: CDR1 MNHEY, CDR2 SMNVEV (reference sequence). The CDR3 DNA is TGTGCCAGCAGTTTCGGGACAGAGAACACTGAAGCTTTCTTT. Amino acids: CASSFGTENTEAFF.

This chain joins TRBV14 and TRBJ2-3; D possibly corresponds to TRBD2 (6 bases). V was cut by 3 bases and J by 3 bases, with 13 bases left in between. Per the germline V gene, CDR1 is SGHDN and CDR2 is FVKESK. This CDR3 comprises 15 residues. CDR3 DNA: TGTGCCAGCAGCCACCTAGCGTTTGGGACAGATACGCAGTATTTT. It translates to CASSHLAFGTDTQYF.

V and J are TRBV7-6 and TRBJ2-1, with TRBD2 matching over 9 bases. Germline CDR1 reads SGHVS; CDR2 reads FNYEAQ. The CDR3 totals 15 residues. The V and J ends lost 4 bases and 4 bases, in that order; junction bases with no gene match: 5. This chain's CDR3 is CASSSGGGAYNEQFF. CDR3 in DNA: TGTGCCAGCAGCTCTGGCGGGGGGGCGTACAATGAGCAGTTCTTC.

The chain uses TRBV2 and TRBJ2-5; tentative D call: TRBD2 (6 bases). The CDR3 runs 15 residues. The V gene's germline CDR1 is SNHLY and CDR2 FYNNEI. V lost 1 base to trimming and J lost 5 bases, with 14 bases between them. Here the CDR3 DNA reads TGTGCCAGCAGTGAAGAAGGGCAAAGCGGGGAGACCCAGTACTTC. It yields the protein CASSEEGQSGETQYF.

The rearrangement joins TRBV27 to TRBJ2-2, with 7 bases lining up with TRBD2. Unmatched junction bases numbered 9, after V lost 5 bases and J lost 0 bases. CDR1 is MNHEY, CDR2 SMNVEV, per germline (reference sequence). CDR3 length equals 17 residues. Here the CDR3 reads CASSPPRLAANTGELFF. CDR3 in DNA: TGTGCCAGCAGTCCTCCCCGCCTAGCGGCGAACACCGGGGAGCTGTTTTTT.

CDR3 sequence: CASINSGNTIYF. The CDR3 bases are TGTGCCAGCATAAACTCTGGAAACACCATATATTTT. The rearrangement links TRBV7-9 to TRBJ1-3; D not certain. The CDR3 consists of 12 residues. Germline CDR1 SEHNR, CDR2 FQNEAQ (reference sequence). Trimming took 7 bases from V and 0 from J, leaving 4 bases between them. The whole variable domain, remainder taken from reference TRBV7-9 and TRBJ1-3, is DTGVSQNPRHKITKRGQNVTFRCDPISEHNRLYWYRQTLGQGPEFLTYFQNEAQLEKSRLLSDRFSAERPKGSFSTLEIQRTEQGDSAMYLCASINSGNTIYFGEGSWLTVV.